One TCR beta chain is described in this entry. Its antigen is still unknown. The study reverse transcribed the entire isolated RNA, so it sequenced expressed TCRB transcripts. The repertoire was sequenced with immunoSEQ multiplex PCR; TCRdb's copy has only in-frame clones and lacks some. The table lists 310,000 or so clones, roughly 15% of them singletons. These data come from a study of beta chain features in type 1 diabetes. Study observations and caveats: Patients with type 1 diabetes showed fewer VDJ junction insertions and more deletions. It was not settled here whether HLA type affects TCRB rearrangement. Across all four CD4+ subsets, people with type 1 diabetes showed modestly shorter TCRB CDR3s.

Sequencing used naive CD4+ T cells from blood. The source is a man aged 18 to 35 with type 1 diabetes.

The chain's CDR3 is CASSPLTAGNNEQFF. The CDR3 DNA is TGTGCCAGCAGTCCCCTTACGGCCGGGAACAATGAGCAGTTCTTC. This chain uses TRBV6-4 with TRBJ2-1; TRBD2 is a possible D gene (5 bases). CDR1 and CDR2 (germline): MRHNA, SNTAGT. Trimming removed 5 bases from V and 5 bases from J, with 16 bases in between. This CDR3 comprises 15 residues.